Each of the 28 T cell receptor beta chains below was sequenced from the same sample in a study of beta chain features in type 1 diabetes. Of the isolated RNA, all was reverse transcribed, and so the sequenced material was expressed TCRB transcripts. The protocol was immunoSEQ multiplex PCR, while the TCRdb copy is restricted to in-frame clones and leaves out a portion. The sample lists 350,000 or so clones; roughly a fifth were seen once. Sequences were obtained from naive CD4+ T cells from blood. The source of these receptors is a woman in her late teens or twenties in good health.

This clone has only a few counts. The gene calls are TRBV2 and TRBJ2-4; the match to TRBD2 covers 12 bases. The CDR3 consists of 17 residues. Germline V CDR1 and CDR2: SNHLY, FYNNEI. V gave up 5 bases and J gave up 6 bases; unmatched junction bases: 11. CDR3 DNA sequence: TGTGCCAGCAGTCTCTCCCCTCTAGCGGGGGGGATAAACATTCAGTACTTC. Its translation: CASSLSPLAGGINIQYF.

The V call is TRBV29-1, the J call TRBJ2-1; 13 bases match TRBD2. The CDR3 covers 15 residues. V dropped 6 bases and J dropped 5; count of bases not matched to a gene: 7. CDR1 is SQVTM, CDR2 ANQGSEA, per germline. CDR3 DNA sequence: TGCAGCGTAGATGGGACTAGCGGGGCAGACAATGAGCAGTTCTTC. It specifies CSVDGTSGADNEQFF.

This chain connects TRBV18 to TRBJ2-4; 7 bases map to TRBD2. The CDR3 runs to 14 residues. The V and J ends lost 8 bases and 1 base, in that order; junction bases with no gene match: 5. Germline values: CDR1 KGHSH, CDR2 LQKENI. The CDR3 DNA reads TGTGCCAGCCGGGGGGAGACGGCCAAAAACATTCAGTACTTC. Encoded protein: CASRGETAKNIQYF.

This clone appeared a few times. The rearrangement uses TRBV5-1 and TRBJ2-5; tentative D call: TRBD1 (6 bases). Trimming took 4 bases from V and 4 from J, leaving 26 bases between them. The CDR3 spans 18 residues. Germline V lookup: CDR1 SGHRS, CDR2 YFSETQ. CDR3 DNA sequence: TGCGCCAGCAGCCCCCGCGCTTGGGGGCGAAACATGGGAGAGACCCAGTACTTC. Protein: CASSPRAWGRNMGETQYF.

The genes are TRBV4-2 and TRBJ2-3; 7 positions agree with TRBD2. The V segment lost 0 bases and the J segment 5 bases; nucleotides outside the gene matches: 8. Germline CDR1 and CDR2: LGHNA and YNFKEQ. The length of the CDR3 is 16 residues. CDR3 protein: CASSQDRAGAGDTQYF. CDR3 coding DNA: TGTGCCAGCAGCCAAGATCGGGCGGGAGCTGGAGATACGCAGTATTTT.

The CDR3 here is CASTSPGDYYNEQFF. In DNA form, the CDR3 reads TGTGCCAGCACCTCCCCGGGGGACTACTACAATGAGCAGTTCTTC. The genes are TRBV7-9 and TRBJ2-1; 7 nucleotides match TRBD2. The CDR3 runs 15 residues. Trimming took 7 bases from V and 3 from J; bases not matched to a gene: 9. Germline values: CDR1 SEHNR, CDR2 FQNEAQ (reference sequence).

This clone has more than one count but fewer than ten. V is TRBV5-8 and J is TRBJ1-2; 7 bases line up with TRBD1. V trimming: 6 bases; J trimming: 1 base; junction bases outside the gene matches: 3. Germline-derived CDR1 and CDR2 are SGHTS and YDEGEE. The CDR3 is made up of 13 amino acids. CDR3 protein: CASTRDSNYGYTF. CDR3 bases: TGTGCCAGCACCCGGGACAGTAACTATGGCTACACCTTC.

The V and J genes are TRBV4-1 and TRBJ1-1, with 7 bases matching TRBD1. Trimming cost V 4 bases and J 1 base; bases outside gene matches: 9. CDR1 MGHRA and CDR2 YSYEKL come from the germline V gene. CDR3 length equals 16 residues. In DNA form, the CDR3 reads TGCGCCAGCAGCCCTCGACAGGGACGCGAGAACACTGAAGCTTTCTTT. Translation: CASSPRQGRENTEAFF.

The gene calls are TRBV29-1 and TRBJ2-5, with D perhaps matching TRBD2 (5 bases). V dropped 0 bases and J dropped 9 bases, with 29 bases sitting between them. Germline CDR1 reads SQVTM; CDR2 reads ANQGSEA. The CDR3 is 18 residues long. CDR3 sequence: CSVEDEYGVAGLFKSQYF. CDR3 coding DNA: TGCAGCGTTGAAGATGAGTACGGGGTTGCTGGGCTTTTCAAGTCCCAGTACTTC.

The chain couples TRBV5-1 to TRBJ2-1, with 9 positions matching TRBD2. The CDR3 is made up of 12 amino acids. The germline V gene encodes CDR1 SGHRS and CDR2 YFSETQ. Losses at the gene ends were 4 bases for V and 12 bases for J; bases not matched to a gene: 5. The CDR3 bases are TGCGCCAGCAGCGTAGCGGGAGAGGGGCAGTTCTTC. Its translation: CASSVAGEGQFF.

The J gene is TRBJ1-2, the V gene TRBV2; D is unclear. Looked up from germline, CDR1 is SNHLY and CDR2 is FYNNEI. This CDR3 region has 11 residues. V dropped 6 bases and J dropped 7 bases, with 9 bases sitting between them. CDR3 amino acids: CASRREPGYTF. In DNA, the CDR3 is TGTGCCAGCAGGCGGGAGCCTGGCTACACCTTC. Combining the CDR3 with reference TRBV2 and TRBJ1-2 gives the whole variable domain EPEVTQTPSHQVTQMGQEVILRCVPISNHLYFYWYRQILGQKVEFLVSFYNNEISEKSEIFDDQFSVERPDGSNFTLKIRSTKLEDSAMYFCASRREPGYTFGSGTRLTVV.

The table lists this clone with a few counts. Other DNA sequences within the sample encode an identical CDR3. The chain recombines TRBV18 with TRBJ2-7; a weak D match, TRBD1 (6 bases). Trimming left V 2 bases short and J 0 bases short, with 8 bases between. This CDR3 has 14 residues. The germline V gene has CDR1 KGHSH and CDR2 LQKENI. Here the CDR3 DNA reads TGTGCCAGCTCACCAAACAGGGACTCCTACGAGCAGTACTTC. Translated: CASSPNRDSYEQYF.

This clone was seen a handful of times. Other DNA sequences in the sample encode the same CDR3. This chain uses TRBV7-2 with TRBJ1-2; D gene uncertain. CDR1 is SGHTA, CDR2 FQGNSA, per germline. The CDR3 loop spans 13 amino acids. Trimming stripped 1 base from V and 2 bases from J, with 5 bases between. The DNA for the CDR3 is TGTGCCAGCAGCTTAGACAGCAACTATGGCTACACCTTC. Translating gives CASSLDSNYGYTF.

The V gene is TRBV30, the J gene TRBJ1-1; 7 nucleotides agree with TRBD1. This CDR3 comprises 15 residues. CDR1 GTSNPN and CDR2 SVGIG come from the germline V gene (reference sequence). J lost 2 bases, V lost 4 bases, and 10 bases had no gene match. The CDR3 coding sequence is TGTGCCTGGACTCCGGGACAGAGAATTAACACTGAAGCTTTCTTT. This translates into CAWTPGQRINTEAFF.

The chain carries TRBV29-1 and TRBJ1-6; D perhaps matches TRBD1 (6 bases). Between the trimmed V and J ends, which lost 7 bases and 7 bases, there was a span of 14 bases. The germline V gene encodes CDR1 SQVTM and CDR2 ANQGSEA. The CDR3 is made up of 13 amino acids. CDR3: CSAAWDINSPLHF. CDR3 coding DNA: TGCAGCGCCGCGTGGGACATAAATTCACCCCTCCACTTT.

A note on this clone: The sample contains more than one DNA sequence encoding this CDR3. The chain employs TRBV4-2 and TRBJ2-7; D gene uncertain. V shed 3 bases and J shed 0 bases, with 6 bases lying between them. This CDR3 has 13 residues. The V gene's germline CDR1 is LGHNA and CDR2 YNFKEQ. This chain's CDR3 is CASSQASSYEQYF. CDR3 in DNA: TGTGCCAGCAGCCAGGCTAGCTCCTACGAGCAGTACTTC.

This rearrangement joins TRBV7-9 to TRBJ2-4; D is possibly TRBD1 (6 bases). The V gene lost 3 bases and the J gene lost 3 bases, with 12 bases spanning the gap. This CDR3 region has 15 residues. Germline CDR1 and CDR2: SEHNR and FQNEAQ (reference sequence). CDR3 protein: CASSFPQGVKNIQYF. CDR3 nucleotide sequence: TGTGCCAGCAGCTTCCCACAGGGTGTCAAAAACATTCAGTACTTC.

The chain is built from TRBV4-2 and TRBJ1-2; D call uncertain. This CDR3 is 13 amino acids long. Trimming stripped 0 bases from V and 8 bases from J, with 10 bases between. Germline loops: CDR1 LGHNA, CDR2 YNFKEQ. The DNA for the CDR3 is TGTGCCAGCAGCCAAGATATAGGCGGAGGCTACACCTTC. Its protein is CASSQDIGGGYTF.

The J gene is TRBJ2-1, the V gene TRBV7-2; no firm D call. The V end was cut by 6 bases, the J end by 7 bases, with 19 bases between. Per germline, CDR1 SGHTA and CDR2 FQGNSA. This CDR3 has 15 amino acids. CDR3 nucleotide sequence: TGTGCCAGCAGTCCTAACCAGGAAAAGGCAAATGAGCAGTTCTTC. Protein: CASSPNQEKANEQFF.

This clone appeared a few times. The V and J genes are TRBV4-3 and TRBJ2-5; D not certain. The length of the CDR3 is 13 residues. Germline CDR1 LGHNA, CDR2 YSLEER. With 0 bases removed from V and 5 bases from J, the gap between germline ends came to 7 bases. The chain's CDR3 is CASSQDPLETQYF. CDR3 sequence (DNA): TGCGCCAGCAGCCAAGACCCACTGGAGACCCAGTACTTC.

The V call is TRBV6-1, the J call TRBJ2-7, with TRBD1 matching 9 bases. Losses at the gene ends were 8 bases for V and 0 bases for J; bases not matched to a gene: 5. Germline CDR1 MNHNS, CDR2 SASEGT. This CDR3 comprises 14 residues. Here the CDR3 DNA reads TGTGCCAGCGCTACGGGACAGGGCTCCTACGAGCAGTACTTC. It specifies CASATGQGSYEQYF.

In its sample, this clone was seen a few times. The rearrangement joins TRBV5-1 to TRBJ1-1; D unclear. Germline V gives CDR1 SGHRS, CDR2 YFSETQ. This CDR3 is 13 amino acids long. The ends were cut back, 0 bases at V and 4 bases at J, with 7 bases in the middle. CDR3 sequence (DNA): TGCGCCAGCAGCTTGGGAGGGAGCACTGAAGCTTTCTTT. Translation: CASSLGGSTEAFF.

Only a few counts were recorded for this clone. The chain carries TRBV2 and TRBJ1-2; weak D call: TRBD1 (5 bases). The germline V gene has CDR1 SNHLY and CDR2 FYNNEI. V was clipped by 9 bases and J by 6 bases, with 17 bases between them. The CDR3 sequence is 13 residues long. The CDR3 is CASVLTALNGYTF. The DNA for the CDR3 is TGTGCCAGTGTCTTGACAGCCCTCAATGGCTACACCTTC.

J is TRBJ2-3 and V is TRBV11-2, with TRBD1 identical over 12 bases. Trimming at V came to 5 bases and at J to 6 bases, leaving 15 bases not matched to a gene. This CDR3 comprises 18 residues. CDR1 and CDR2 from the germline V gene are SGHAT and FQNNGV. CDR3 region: CASSPLGEGQGAQDTQYF. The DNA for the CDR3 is TGTGCCAGCAGCCCCCTTGGCGAGGGACAGGGGGCGCAGGATACGCAGTATTTT. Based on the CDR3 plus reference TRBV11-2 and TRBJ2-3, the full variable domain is EAGVAQSPRYKIIEKRQSVAFWCNPISGHATLYWYQQILGQGPKLLIQFQNNGVVDDSQLPKDRFSAERLKGVDSTLKIQPAKLEDSAVYLCASSPLGEGQGAQDTQYFGPGTRLTVL.

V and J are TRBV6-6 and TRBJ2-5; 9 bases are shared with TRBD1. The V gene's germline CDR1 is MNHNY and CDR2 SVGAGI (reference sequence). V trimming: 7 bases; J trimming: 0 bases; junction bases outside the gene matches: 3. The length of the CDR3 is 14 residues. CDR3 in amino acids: CASNDRGYQETQYF. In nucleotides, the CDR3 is TGTGCCAGCAACGACAGGGGGTACCAAGAGACCCAGTACTTC.

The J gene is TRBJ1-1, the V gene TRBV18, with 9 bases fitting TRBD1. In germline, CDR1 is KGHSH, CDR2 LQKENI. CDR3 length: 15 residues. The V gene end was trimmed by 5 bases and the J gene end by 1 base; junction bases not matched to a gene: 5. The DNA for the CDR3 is TGTGCCAGCTCAGTTACAGGGGGCGAGAACACTGAAGCTTTCTTT. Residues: CASSVTGGENTEAFF.

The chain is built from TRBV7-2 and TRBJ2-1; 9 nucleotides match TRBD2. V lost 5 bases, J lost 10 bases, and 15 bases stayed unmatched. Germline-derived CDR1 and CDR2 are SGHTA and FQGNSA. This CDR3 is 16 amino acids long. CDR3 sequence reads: CASSMAGTSSQQEQFF. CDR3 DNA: TGTGCCAGCAGCATGGCCGGGACTAGCAGTCAGCAAGAGCAGTTCTTC.

CDR3 in amino acids: CASSSPQGGSSTDTQYF. CDR3 coding DNA: TGTGCCAGCAGCTCTCCCCAGGGGGGTTCTAGCACAGATACGCAGTATTTT. This chain connects TRBV4-2 to TRBJ2-3; possible D gene TRBD1, 7 bases. V was shortened by 5 bases and J by 0 bases, with 18 bases between the two germline ends. The CDR3 has 17 amino acids. From germline, CDR1 is LGHNA and CDR2 YNFKEQ.